This T cell receptor (beta chain) was identified during a study of T cell repertoires in cytomegalovirus infection. Across the whole study: Epitope selection comprised recently identified HLA-C-restricted CMV epitopes and well-studied HLA-B-restricted CMV epitopes. Public TCR beta signatures indicated both CMV infection and matching HLA type.

To note about this clonotype: What it binds is not known.

Each CDR3 protein gets one entry after TCRdb re-called the reads with MiXCR. This table holds hundreds of thousands of distinct CDR3 sequences, roughly 30% found once. The CDR3 length is 13 residues. J lost 5 bases, V lost 6 bases, and 7 bases had no gene match. Germline values: CDR1 DFQATT, CDR2 SNEGSKA (reference sequence). The clonotype comes from a human donor in good health (CMV status not recorded). Some clones in this sample may be carry-over from other donors' samples. The starting material was cultured PBMCs, obtained from culture after CMV antigen stimulation. This chain links TRBV20-1 with TRBJ2-7; 10 nucleotides align to TRBD2. The CDR3 bases are TGCAGTGCCAGGGCCACTAGCGGGAACGAGCAGTACTTC. Translation gives CSARATSGNEQYF.